What follows are 13 T cell receptor beta chains derived from one specimen sequenced in a study of blood T cell repertoires in COVID-19. Profiling relied on immunoSEQ multiplex PCR, and the TCRdb table lists in-frame clones only, not all of them. The profile covers 150,000 to 200,000 clones, with approximately 80% appearing a single time and roughly 15% taken by the ten largest. The sequenced material came from peripheral blood. The receptors shown here come from a woman between 65 and 79 years old with COVID-19, enrolled during active disease.

The count of this clone is one. The chain has TRBV18 and TRBJ2-2, with a tentative D call TRBD1 (6 bases). The CDR3 consists of 15 residues. The V end was cut by 5 bases, the J end by 5 bases, with 15 bases between. Per germline, CDR1 KGHSH and CDR2 LQKENI. The CDR3 region has the DNA TGTGCCAGCTCAGAACTACAGGGTGGAACCGGGGAGCTGTTTTTT. It is translated as CASSELQGGTGELFF. Looking up the rest from reference TRBV18 and TRBJ2-2 gives the full variable domain: NAGVMQNPRHLVRRRGQEARLRCSPMKGHSHVYWYRQLPEEGLKFMVYLQKENIIDESGMPKERFSAEFPKEGPSILRIQQVVRGDSAAYFCASSELQGGTGELFFGEGSRLTVL.

The rearrangement joins TRBV6-6 to TRBJ2-1; 12 bases match TRBD2. V lost 2 bases, J lost 5 bases, and 4 bases stayed unmatched. CDR1 is MNHNY, CDR2 SVGAGI, per germline (reference sequence). The CDR3 is 16 residues long. The CDR3 loop reads CASSYGRLAGDNEQFF. In nucleotides, the CDR3 is TGTGCCAGCAGTTACGGGAGACTAGCGGGAGACAATGAGCAGTTCTTC.

The rearrangement uses TRBV9 and TRBJ1-2; D remains ambiguous. Trimming cost V 0 bases and J 6 bases, with 9 bases left between them. Germline lookup yields CDR1 SGDLS and CDR2 YYNGEE. The length of the CDR3 is 13 residues. The CDR3 DNA reads as TGTGCCAGCAGCGTAGACGGGGTCAATGGCTACACCTTC. It is translated as CASSVDGVNGYTF. The full variable domain, its missing parts supplied by reference TRBV9 and TRBJ1-2, is DSGVTQTPKHLITATGQRVTLRCSPRSGDLSVYWYQQSLDQGLQFLIQYYNGEERAKGNILERFSAQQFPDLHSELNLSSLELGDSALYFCASSVDGVNGYTFGSGTRLTVV.

The chain recombines TRBV12-5 with TRBJ2-3, with D unclear. This CDR3 spans 12 amino acids. The germline gives CDR1 LGHNT, CDR2 FRNRAP. V lost 4 bases, J lost 6 bases, and 8 bases lay in between. In DNA form, the CDR3 reads TGTGCTAGTGGTTCCACCGGGGATACGCAGTATTTT. Translated, it gives CASGSTGDTQYF.

Ten or more counts support this clone. This sequence joins TRBV28 and TRBJ2-4; TRBD1 matches at 8 bases. Germline values: CDR1 MDHEN, CDR2 SYDVKM. V shed 7 bases and J 6 bases; nucleotides not matched to a gene: 11. The length of the CDR3 is 15 residues. DNA for the CDR3: TGTGCCAGCACCCTGAGGCAGGGGGCATCAAACATTCAGTACTTC. Its translation is CASTLRQGASNIQYF. Based on the CDR3 plus reference TRBV28 and TRBJ2-4, the full variable domain is DVKVTQSSRYLVKRTGEKVFLECVQDMDHENMFWYRQDPGLGLRLIYFSYDVKMKEKGDIPEGYSVSREKKERFSLILESASTNQTSMYLCASTLRQGASNIQYFGAGTRLSVL.

The chain links TRBV23-1 to TRBJ1-6; D gene unclear. TRBV23-1 is marked as an open reading frame, function uncertain. CDR3 length: 11 amino acids. Trimming cost V 3 bases and J 11 bases, with 5 bases left between them. The CDR3 DNA follows: TGCGCCAGCAGTCACTGGCCACCCCTCCACTTT. It specifies CASSHWPPLHF.

The chain carries TRBV6-2 or TRBV6-3 and TRBJ2-3, with 11 bases lining up with TRBD2. The CDR3 consists of 16 residues. In germline, CDR1 is MNHEY, CDR2 SVGEGT. The J segment lost 2 bases and the V segment lost 2 bases, leaving 3 bases of the junction unmatched. The chain's CDR3 is CASSYRLAGPTDTQYF. CDR3 nucleotides: TGTGCCAGCAGTTACAGACTAGCGGGGCCCACAGATACGCAGTATTTT.

This clone was found a few times. The chain carries TRBV3-1 (or the pseudogene TRBV3-2) and TRBJ1-2; the D gene is possibly TRBD1 (5 bases). V lost 3 bases and J lost 7, with 9 bases in between. The CDR3 length is 12 residues. Germline V gene lookup returns CDR1 LGHDT and CDR2 YNNKEL (reference sequence). CDR3 DNA sequence: TGTGCCAGCAGCCAGACAGCCTCTGGCTACACCTTC. Protein sequence: CASSQTASGYTF.

This rearrangement joins TRBV19 to TRBJ2-3; the match to TRBD1 covers 7 bases. The length of the CDR3 is 13 residues. Germline loops: CDR1 LNHDA, CDR2 SQIVND (reference sequence). V lost 6 bases and J lost 8; bases outside the gene matches: 8. The CDR3 DNA reads TGTGCCAGTAGCGGACAGGCAGGGGGTACGCAGTATTTT. Its protein is CASSGQAGGTQYF.

This chain connects TRBV11-3 to TRBJ2-1; D is perhaps TRBD1 (5 bases). Germline values: CDR1 SGHNT, CDR2 YENEEA. V was pared by 3 bases and J by 1 base, with 10 bases between. The CDR3 is 15 amino acids. CDR3 loop: CASSFRQSSYNEQFF. CDR3 in DNA: TGTGCCAGCAGCTTTCGACAGAGTTCCTACAATGAGCAGTTCTTC.

The CDR3 region is CASSPLSRRTGAMGAGEQFF. The DNA for the CDR3 is TGTGCCAGCTCACCACTCAGCCGAAGGACAGGGGCGATGGGGGCGGGTGAGCAGTTCTTC. This chain uses TRBV18 with TRBJ2-1; 9 bases line up with TRBD1. V dropped 1 base and J dropped 9; count of bases not matched to a gene: 22. The CDR3 totals 20 residues. The germline V gene has CDR1 KGHSH and CDR2 LQKENI.

The chain has TRBV3-1 (or the pseudogene TRBV3-2) and TRBJ2-4; 8 bases map to TRBD2. Germline-derived CDR1 and CDR2 are LGHDT and YNNKEL (reference sequence). The CDR3 extends over 17 amino acids. V lost 3 bases, J lost 1 base, and 8 bases stayed unmatched. CDR3 nucleotide sequence: TGTGCCAGCAGCCATTCTGTGGGCGGGGGGGCCAAAAACATTCAGTACTTC. Its translation: CASSHSVGGGAKNIQYF.

The chain has TRBV25-1 and TRBJ1-4; D perhaps matches TRBD1 (5 bases). This CDR3 spans 14 amino acids. Trimming removed 6 bases at V and 8 bases at J, with 16 bases between. The germline V gene has CDR1 MGHDK and CDR2 SYGVNS. The CDR3 DNA is TGTGCCAGCAGCGCCTCCTCCGGGGGGGAAAAACTGTTTTTT. Translating it yields CASSASSGGEKLFF.